This paragraph reports one T cell receptor (beta chain). Through a sample-barcoded 5' primer and a J-beta primer mix, a second PCR was run for roughly 7 to 12 cycles. MiXCR was run by TCRdb on the 5' RACE reads, yielding one entry per CDR3 protein. Of 700,000 to 900,000 distinct CDR3 sequences in the sample, around 24% were seen once. The CDR3 has 14 amino acids. V lost 5 bases and J lost 8, with 15 bases in between. The germline gives CDR1 SGHNT, CDR2 YENEEA. This sample was included in a study of blood T cells in healthy people across ages. About the study: When template switching was applied, about one barcoded beta molecule was captured per two T cells.

Each of the donors had about 9.9 milliliters of peripheral blood drawn into EDTA-treated Vacutainer tubes. A further study also used this sample, focusing on T cells of mothers and their children. As reported in that work: In this cohort, donors were three healthy Caucasian mothers plus their six children.

Sequenced input: blood. The rearrangement uses TRBV11-3 and TRBJ2-2; no clear D gene. This TCR was recovered from a boy aged 5 to 17 in good health. In nucleotides, the CDR3 is TGTGCCAGCAGCCCGAGCCCCTATCGGGGGGAGCTGTTTTTT. This sequence encodes CASSPSPYRGELFF.